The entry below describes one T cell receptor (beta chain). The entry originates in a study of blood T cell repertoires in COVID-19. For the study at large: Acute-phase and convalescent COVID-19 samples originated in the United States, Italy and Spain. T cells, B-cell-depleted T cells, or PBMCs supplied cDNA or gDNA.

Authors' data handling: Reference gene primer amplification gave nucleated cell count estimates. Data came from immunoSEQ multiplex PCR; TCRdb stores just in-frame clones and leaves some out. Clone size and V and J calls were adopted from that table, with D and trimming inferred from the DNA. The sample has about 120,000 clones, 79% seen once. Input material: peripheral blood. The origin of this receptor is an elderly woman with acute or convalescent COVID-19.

The CDR3 region is CASSLTPGGGGYTF. The CDR3 DNA is TGTGCCAGCAGCTTAACGCCAGGGGGAGGTGGCTACACCTTC. The chain combines TRBV7-3 with TRBJ1-2; 7 bases agree with TRBD1. The CDR3 is 14 amino acids. Looked up from germline, CDR1 is SGHTA and CDR2 is FQGTGA. The V segment lost 0 bases and the J segment 7 bases; nucleotides outside the gene matches: 5.